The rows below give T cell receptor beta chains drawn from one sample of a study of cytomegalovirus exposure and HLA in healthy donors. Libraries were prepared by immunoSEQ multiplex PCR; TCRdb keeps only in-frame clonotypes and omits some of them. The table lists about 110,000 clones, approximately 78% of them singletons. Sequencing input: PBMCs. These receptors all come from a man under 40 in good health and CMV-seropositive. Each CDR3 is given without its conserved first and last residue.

AWSPPGGYGYT TRBJ1-2 TRBV30
ASSPAGDGGNIQY TRBJ2-4 TRBV19
ASSSSTASGYT TRBJ1-2 TRBV6-5
ASSAGGWGGPYQETQY TRBJ2-5 TRBV5-4
ASSPIRRDMNTEAF TRBJ1-1 TRBV7-6
ASSFGLAGDTQY TRBJ2-3 TRBV5-6
ANGTYTGELF TRBJ2-2 TRBV21-1
ASRRRAATVQETQY TRBJ2-5 TRBV27
ASSIRGEDTEAF TRBJ1-1 TRBV7-9
ASSERTSGYTGELF TRBJ2-2 TRBV2
ASSAGNYEQY TRBJ2-7 TRBV19
ASSPPGVRGDGYT TRBJ1-2 TRBV18
ASSYRGQGTTEAF TRBJ1-1 TRBV6-4
ASSQRQGNSPLH TRBJ1-6 TRBV7-8
ASRDTGADSPLH TRBJ1-6 TRBV6-1
ASSLGGVGNQPQH TRBJ1-5 TRBV11-3
ASSLNTGYEQY TRBJ2-7 TRBV7-3
ASSLSRQGGDQPQH TRBJ1-5 TRBV28
ASSRDRAGEKLF TRBJ1-4 TRBV6-1
ASSIIQFYGYT TRBJ1-2 TRBV19
ASSEQGYEQY TRBJ2-7 TRBV2
ASSFRDRRYGYT TRBJ1-2 TRBV5-1
ASSRDRVTNEKLF TRBJ1-4 TRBV21-1
ASGAAIQETQY TRBJ2-5 TRBV6-1
ASTTGTGGYNEQF TRBJ2-1 TRBV11-3
ASSHWTGKDEKLF TRBJ1-4 TRBV18
ASSERLGSRYTDTQY TRBJ2-3 TRBV6-1
ASSSRAGTPRGEQY NA TRBV6-9
ASSPSGRPDTQY TRBJ2-3 TRBV18
ASSLWDRGMNTEAF TRBJ1-1 TRBV5-5
AISGSGTSGGRSTDTQY TRBJ2-3 TRBV10-3
ASSQGVRGREETQY TRBJ2-5 TRBV4-2
ASSRDRGMETQY TRBJ2-5 TRBV9
AISGVRQGRGNTIY TRBJ1-3 TRBV10-3
ASSLVSLVRGELF TRBJ2-2 TRBV7-2
ASSPTGTGESDTQY TRBJ2-3 TRBV10-1
ASSHGQGATNEKLF TRBJ1-4 TRBV5-4
ASSLALSGGKDEQY TRBJ2-7 TRBV7-9
ASSGTGGFYEKLF TRBJ1-4 TRBV6-5
ASSTTGTRDNIQY TRBJ2-4 TRBV2
ASSLRQGAGMNTEAF TRBJ1-1 TRBV28
ASREGLRSSYEQY TRBJ2-7 TRBV6-1